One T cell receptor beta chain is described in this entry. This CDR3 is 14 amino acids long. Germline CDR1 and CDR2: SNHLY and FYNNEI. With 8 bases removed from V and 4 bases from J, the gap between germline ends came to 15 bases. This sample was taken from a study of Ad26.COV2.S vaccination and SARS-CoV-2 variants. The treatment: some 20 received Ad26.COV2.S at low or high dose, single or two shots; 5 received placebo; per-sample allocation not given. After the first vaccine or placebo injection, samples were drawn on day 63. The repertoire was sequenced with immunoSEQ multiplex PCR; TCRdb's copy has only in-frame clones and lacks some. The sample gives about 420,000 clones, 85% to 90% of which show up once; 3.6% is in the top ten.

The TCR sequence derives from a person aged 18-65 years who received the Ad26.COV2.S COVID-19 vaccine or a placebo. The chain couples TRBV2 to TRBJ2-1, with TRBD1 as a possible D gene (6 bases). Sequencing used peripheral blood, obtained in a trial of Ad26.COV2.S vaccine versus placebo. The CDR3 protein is CASGLTGSYNEQFF. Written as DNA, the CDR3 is TGTGCCAGCGGACTGACAGGATCGTACAATGAGCAGTTCTTC.